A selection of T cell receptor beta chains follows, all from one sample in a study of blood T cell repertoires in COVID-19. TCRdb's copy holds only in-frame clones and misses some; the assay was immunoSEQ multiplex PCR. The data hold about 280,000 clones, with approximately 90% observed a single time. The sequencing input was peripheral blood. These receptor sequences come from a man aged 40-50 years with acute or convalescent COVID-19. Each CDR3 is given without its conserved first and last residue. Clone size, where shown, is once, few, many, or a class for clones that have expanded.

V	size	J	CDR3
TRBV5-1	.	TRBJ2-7	ASSFSGTGDEQY
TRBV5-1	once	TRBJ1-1	ASSQQGGSGEAF
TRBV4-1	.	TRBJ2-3	AAAPSATEDTQY
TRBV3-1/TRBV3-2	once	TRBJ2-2	ASSQVAGQNTGELF
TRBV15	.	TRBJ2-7	ATSRDAFERRGVRYEQY
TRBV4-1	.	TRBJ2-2	ASSQDWASGYLPANTGELF
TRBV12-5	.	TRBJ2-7	ASGLGGTGGPQY
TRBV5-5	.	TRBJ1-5	ASSLTVGNQPQH
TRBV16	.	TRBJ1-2	ASSQWGQDYGYT
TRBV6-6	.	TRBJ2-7	ASTPGQGASYEQY
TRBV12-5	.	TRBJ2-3	ASGRGLADTDTQY
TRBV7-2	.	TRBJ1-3	ASSPDRNSGNTIY
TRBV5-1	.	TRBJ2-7	ASSPYRGSYEQY
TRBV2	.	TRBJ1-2	ASTGLRQAA
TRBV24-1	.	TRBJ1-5	ATSDITGNQPQH
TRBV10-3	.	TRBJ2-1	AISLRGEEYSGATNEQF
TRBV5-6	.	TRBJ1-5	ASSLNIGQQPQH
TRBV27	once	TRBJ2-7	ASSPGQAPQY
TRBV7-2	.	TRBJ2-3	ASIPGVGGGHTDTQY
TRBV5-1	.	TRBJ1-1	ASSPPWNTEAF
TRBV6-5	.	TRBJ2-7	ASRPGPNTYEQY
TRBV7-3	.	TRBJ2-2	ASSVQGTGELF
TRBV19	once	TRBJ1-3	ASSTDRGLGNTIY
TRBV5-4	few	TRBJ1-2	ASSSGRRGKDYGYT
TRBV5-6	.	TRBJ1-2	ASSFGLRAGTYGYT
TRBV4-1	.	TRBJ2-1	ASSQALAGLDNEQF
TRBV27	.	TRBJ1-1	ASRFGGGTEAF
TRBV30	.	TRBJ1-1	AWSSDLNTEAF
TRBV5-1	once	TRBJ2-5	ASTPERGETQY
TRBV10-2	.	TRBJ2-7	ASSDGQGGAYEQY
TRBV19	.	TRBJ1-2	ASSIKGTGHYGYT
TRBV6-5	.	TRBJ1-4	ASSYSRGIDEKLF
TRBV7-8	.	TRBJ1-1	ASSPRGGPNTEAF
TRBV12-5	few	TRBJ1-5	ASGWGTGTGAPQPQH
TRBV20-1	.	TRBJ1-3	SAIESSGNTIY
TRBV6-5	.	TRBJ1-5	ASSLDSNQPQH
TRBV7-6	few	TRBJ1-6	ASSSQGSNSPLH
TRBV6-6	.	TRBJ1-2	ASSYPSKGHNGYT
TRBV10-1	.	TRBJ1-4	ASSGTEGKLF
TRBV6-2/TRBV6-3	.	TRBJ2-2	ASSYWDIRVGELF
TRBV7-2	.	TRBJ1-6	ASSLGGATYNSPLH
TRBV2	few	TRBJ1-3	ASTLSFGESGNTIY
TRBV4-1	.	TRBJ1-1	ASSQPQGRGNTEAF
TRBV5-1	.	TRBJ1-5	ASSLDLNQPQH
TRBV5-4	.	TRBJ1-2	ASSQDTGWAYGYT
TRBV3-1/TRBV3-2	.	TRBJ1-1	ASSLADLNTEAF
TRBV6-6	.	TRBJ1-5	ASSYSERGNQPQH
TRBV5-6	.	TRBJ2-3	ASSSGYGNTDTQY